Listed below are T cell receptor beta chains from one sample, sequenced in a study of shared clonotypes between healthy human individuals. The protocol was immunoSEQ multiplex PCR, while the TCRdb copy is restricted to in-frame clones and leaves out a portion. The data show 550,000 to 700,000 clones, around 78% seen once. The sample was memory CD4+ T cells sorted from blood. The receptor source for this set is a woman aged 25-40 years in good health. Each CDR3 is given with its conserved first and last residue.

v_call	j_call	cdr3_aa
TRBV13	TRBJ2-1	CASSFLKTSGSYNEQFF
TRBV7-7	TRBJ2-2	CASSSDGQTGELFF
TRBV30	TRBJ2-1	CAWTSSGRASEQFF
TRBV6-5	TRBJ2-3	CASSYSGQGVTDTQYF
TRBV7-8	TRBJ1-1	CASSLRVDTEAFF
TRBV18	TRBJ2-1	CASSPLAASSYNEQFF
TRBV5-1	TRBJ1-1	CASSLVLDSSEAFF
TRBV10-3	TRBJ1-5	CAISESGPLPQHF
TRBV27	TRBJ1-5	CASRGRGVGQPQHF
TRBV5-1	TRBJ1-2	CASSLERNYGYTF
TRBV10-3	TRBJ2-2	CASKVRRNTGELFF
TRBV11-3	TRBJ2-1	CASSLGQGDEQFF
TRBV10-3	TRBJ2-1	CAISESDVLGNEQFF
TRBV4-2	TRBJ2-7	CASSRSGTSSFEQYF
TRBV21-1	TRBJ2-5	CASSSLAAQETQYF
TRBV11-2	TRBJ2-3	CASARLVLSDTQYF
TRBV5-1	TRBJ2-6	CASSQGGDNVLTF
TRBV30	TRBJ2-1	CAWSVRAPPNEQFF
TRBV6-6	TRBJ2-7	CASSFTGQSYEQYF
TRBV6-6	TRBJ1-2	CASSYGEAYGYTF
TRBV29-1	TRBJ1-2	CSVNRGLSDGYTF
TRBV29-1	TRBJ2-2	CSVEGDGTNTGELFF